Below, 10 T cell receptor beta chains from the same sample are listed, as sequenced in a study of cytomegalovirus exposure and HLA in healthy donors. TCRdb's copy holds only in-frame clones and misses some; the assay was immunoSEQ multiplex PCR. Of 150,000 to 200,000 clones in the sample, around 96% are singletons; the top ten hold approximately 1%. Specimen: PBMCs. The source of these receptors is a woman aged 18-29 years in good health and CMV-seronegative.

The chain combines TRBV7-2 with TRBJ1-2; D uncertain. CDR3 length equals 15 residues. Trimming stripped 4 bases from V and 0 bases from J, with 12 bases between. The V gene's germline CDR1 is SGHTA and CDR2 FQGNSA. CDR3 amino acids: CASSYQAFANYGYTF. The CDR3 nucleotides are TGTGCCAGCAGCTATCAGGCGTTTGCTAACTATGGCTACACCTTC. Combining the CDR3 with reference TRBV7-2 and TRBJ1-2 gives the whole variable domain GAGVSQSPSNKVTEKGKDVELRCDPISGHTALYWYRQSLGQGLEFLIYFQGNSAPDKSGLPSDRFSAERTGGSVSTLTIQRTQQEDSAVYLCASSYQAFANYGYTFGSGTRLTVV.

This clone was detected only once. The J gene is TRBJ2-7, the V gene TRBV7-8, with 7 bases aligning to TRBD2. Trimming removed 4 bases from V and 0 bases from J; junction bases left unmatched: 9. This CDR3 has 16 amino acids. Germline loops: CDR1 SGHVS, CDR2 FQNEAQ. The CDR3 region has the DNA TGTGCCAGCAGCTACGGGGGGACGGGTTACTCCTACGAGCAGTACTTC. Protein product: CASSYGGTGYSYEQYF.

The rearrangement joins TRBV6-1 to TRBJ1-5, with D perhaps TRBD1 (5 bases). Per germline, CDR1 MNHNS and CDR2 SASEGT. This CDR3 spans 18 amino acids. Trimming took 2 bases from V and 1 from J, leaving 18 bases between them. CDR3 residues: CASSESSSGIRSNQPQHF. The CDR3 DNA sequence: TGTGCCAGCAGTGAAAGTAGTTCAGGGATTAGGAGCAATCAGCCCCAGCATTTT.

This sequence joins TRBV18 and TRBJ2-7; the D gene is possibly TRBD1 (5 bases). V shed 2 bases and J shed 4 bases, with 12 bases lying between them. CDR1 and CDR2 from the germline V gene are KGHSH and LQKENI. CDR3 length: 14 amino acids. CDR3 residues: CASSPVGRTYEQYF. The CDR3 DNA is TGTGCCAGCTCACCAGTTGGACGGACATACGAGCAGTACTTC.

The chain couples TRBV29-1 to TRBJ2-7; 7 bases match TRBD1. The V and J ends lost 5 bases and 4 bases, in that order; junction bases with no gene match: 5. Per the germline V gene, CDR1 is SQVTM and CDR2 is ANQGSEA. The CDR3 runs to 12 residues. Written as DNA, the CDR3 is TGCAGCGTTACAGGGGCCGGGTACGAGCAGTACTTC. Amino acid sequence: CSVTGAGYEQYF.

The gene calls are TRBV7-8 and TRBJ2-7; D is perhaps TRBD1 (6 bases). The CDR3 is made up of 16 amino acids. The germline gives CDR1 SGHVS, CDR2 FQNEAQ. Trimming cost V 1 base and J 0 bases, with 13 bases left between them. In nucleotides, the CDR3 is TGTGCCAGCAGCTTAGATAGGACAGTAGCCTCCTACGAGCAGTACTTC. Its translation: CASSLDRTVASYEQYF.

The chain employs TRBV5-4 and TRBJ1-6; 8 nucleotides align to TRBD1. The V segment lost 2 bases and the J segment 6 bases; nucleotides outside the gene matches: 4. This CDR3 spans 15 amino acids. Germline V gene sequence: CDR1 SGHNT, CDR2 YYREEE (reference sequence). The DNA for the CDR3 is TGTGCCAGCAGCTTTAAACAGGGGGGTAATTCACCCCTCCACTTT. Translating gives CASSFKQGGNSPLHF.

The chain links TRBV6-1 to TRBJ2-2, with a weak D call TRBD2 (6 bases). Germline CDR1 and CDR2: MNHNS and SASEGT. The CDR3 extends over 13 amino acids. With 10 bases removed from V and 6 bases from J, the gap between germline ends came to 15 bases. CDR3: CATTQRGAGELFF. CDR3 nucleotides: TGTGCCACCACGCAACGCGGGGCCGGGGAGCTGTTTTTT.

The chain links TRBV11-2 to TRBJ1-4, with 8 bases lining up with TRBD1. After removal of 5 bases from V and 8 bases from J, the junction contained 10 bases not matched to a gene. The CDR3 length is 15 residues. The V gene's germline CDR1 is SGHAT and CDR2 FQNNGV. The CDR3, as DNA: TGTGCCAGCAGCCCAACGACAGGGGAAGGGGAAAAACTGTTTTTT. This sequence encodes CASSPTTGEGEKLFF.

The chain couples TRBV18 to TRBJ1-1; 10 nucleotides match TRBD1. Trimming removed 0 bases from V and 4 bases from J; junction bases left unmatched: 5. The germline gives CDR1 KGHSH, CDR2 LQKENI. The CDR3 spans 16 residues. The CDR3: CASSPPRTGGITEAFF. In nucleotides, the CDR3 is TGTGCCAGCTCACCACCGAGGACAGGGGGTATCACTGAAGCTTTCTTT.